The clone carrying this T cell receptor beta chain has at least ten counts. Its antigen is not identified. This record belongs to a study of T-cell memory formation after mild COVID-19. Study in general: Largely, the TCR clusters proved donor specific. Notes on the study in general: The appearance of some responding clones in pre-infection memory suggested that cross-reactive memory joined.

TCRdb passed the 5' RACE reads through MiXCR, listing each CDR3 protein once. The sample has around 130,000 distinct CDR3 sequences; more than 13% are singletons. The CDR3 covers 13 residues. Looked up from germline, CDR1 is SEHNR and CDR2 is FQNEAQ (reference sequence). Deletions cut 7 bases from V and 3 bases from J, with 13 bases between. This chain uses TRBV7-9 with TRBJ2-7, with D possibly being TRBD1 or TRBD2 (5 bases each). Material: PBMCs or a T cell subset sorted from them (not recorded which). This TCR derives from an adult woman who had mild COVID-19 (a few samples of this study predate the infection). Cell type and time point are not known. This CDR3 is CASTSRDLYEQYF. The CDR3 DNA is TGTGCCAGCACCTCCCGGGACCTCTACGAGCAGTACTTC.